Presented here are 19 T cell receptor beta chains from one specimen sequenced in a study of blood T cell repertoires in COVID-19. Assay: immunoSEQ multiplex PCR; the TCRdb copy retains only in-frame clones and omits some. The sample carries fewer than 350,000 clones, approximately 90% recorded once. Sequenced sample: PBMCs or T cells enriched from blood (not recorded which). The source of these receptors is a woman between 40 and 50 years old with acute COVID-19.

This rearrangement joins TRBV4-3 to TRBJ2-1; the D gene is possibly TRBD1 (5 bases). Trimming removed 3 bases at V and 2 bases at J, with 8 bases between. CDR3 size: 14 residues. CDR1 is LGHNA, CDR2 YSLEER, per germline. CDR3 loop: CASSHDSAYNEQFF. Here the CDR3 DNA reads TGCGCCAGCAGCCATGACAGCGCCTACAATGAGCAGTTCTTC.

The rearrangement links TRBV18 to TRBJ1-1; D is perhaps TRBD1 (5 bases). CDR1 is KGHSH and CDR2 is LQKENI in the germline V gene. CDR3 length: 13 amino acids. The V gene lost 3 bases and the J gene lost 8 bases, with 13 bases spanning the gap. The CDR3: CASSPRQEGEAFF. The CDR3 bases are TGTGCCAGCTCACCGCGTCAGGAGGGGGAAGCTTTCTTT.

The chain is built from TRBV21-1 and TRBJ1-1; the tabulated D call, TRBD1, remains unverified against the DNA. TRBV21-1 is a listed pseudogene. The CDR3 consists of 17 residues. The CDR3 sequence is CASSSSPPHRAGTEAFF. CDR3 sequence (DNA): TGTGCCAGCAGCAGTTCCCCCCCTCACAGGGCGGGCACTGAAGCTTTCTTT.

This chain joins TRBV27 and TRBJ1-6; weak D call: TRBD1 (5 bases). This CDR3 contains 15 residues. V shed 5 bases and J shed 2 bases, with 10 bases lying between them. Germline assignment: CDR1 MNHEY and CDR2 SMNVEV (reference sequence). Here the CDR3 reads CASSPRQTYNSPLHF. As DNA, the CDR3 is TGTGCCAGCAGTCCCCGACAGACCTATAATTCACCCCTCCACTTT.

The CDR3 nucleotides read TGTGCCTGGGCCCCGACAGGGACTAATGAAAAACTGTTTTTT. As protein: CAWAPTGTNEKLFF. V gene TRBV30 combines with J gene TRBJ1-4; TRBD1 aligns across 7 bases. Losses at the gene ends were 5 bases for V and 2 bases for J; bases not matched to a gene: 5. Per the germline V gene, CDR1 is GTSNPN and CDR2 is SVGIG (reference sequence). The CDR3 extends over 14 amino acids.

The chain uses TRBV12-3 or TRBV12-4 and TRBJ2-1; possible D gene TRBD2, 6 bases. This CDR3 is built from 12 residues. V was shortened by 4 bases and J by 9 bases, with 10 bases between the two germline ends. DNA of the CDR3: TGTGCCAGCAGTTCCCAGGAGGGTGAGCAGTTCTTC. This translates into CASSSQEGEQFF.

The chain couples TRBV18 to TRBJ1-2; D not certain. CDR1 is KGHSH, CDR2 LQKENI, per germline. The CDR3 covers 16 residues. Trimming shortened V by 2 bases and J by 4 bases, and 17 bases separated the two germline ends. CDR3 sequence: CASSPLRHGPSYGYTF. CDR3 DNA: TGTGCCAGCTCACCATTGAGACACGGCCCCTCCTATGGCTACACCTTC.

The CDR3 sequence: CASSPNRGLSYEQYF. The CDR3 DNA follows: TGTGCCAGCAGCCCCAATCGGGGTCTCTCCTACGAGCAGTACTTC. V usage is TRBV3-1 (or the pseudogene TRBV3-2) and J usage is TRBJ2-7; weak D call: TRBD2 (5 bases). The CDR3 spans 15 residues. Trimming left V 4 bases short and J 0 bases short, with 13 bases between. CDR1 and CDR2 (germline): LGHDT, YNNKEL (reference sequence).

This chain connects TRBV5-4 to TRBJ2-1; 12 bases align to TRBD2. Germline V CDR1 and CDR2: SGHNT, YYREEE (reference sequence). The ends lost 0 bases at V and 7 bases at J; junction bases unmatched: 11. There are 18 residues in the CDR3. The CDR3 sequence: CASSLGGLAGGDRNEQFF. The CDR3 region has the DNA TGTGCCAGCAGCTTGGGGGGGCTAGCGGGAGGGGATAGGAATGAGCAGTTCTTC.

This chain links TRBV7-9 with TRBJ1-2, with D hard to call. V gave up 1 base and J gave up 4 bases, with 13 bases separating them. Per germline, CDR1 SEHNR and CDR2 FQNEAQ (reference sequence). The CDR3 is made up of 15 amino acids. The CDR3 DNA follows: TGTGCCAGCAGCTTAGGGGCAGTGACCTTCTATGGCTACACCTTC. Translation: CASSLGAVTFYGYTF.

As DNA, the CDR3 is TGTGCCAGCAGCTCCGGACAGGGTTCAACTCAAGAGACCCAGTACTTC. This encodes CASSSGQGSTQETQYF. The V and J genes are TRBV5-6 and TRBJ2-5, with 8 bases fitting TRBD1. Per the germline V gene, CDR1 is SGHDT and CDR2 is YYEEEE. This CDR3 comprises 16 residues. V lost 3 bases, J lost 2 bases, and 9 bases stayed unmatched.

V and J are TRBV28 and TRBJ1-2, with a tentative D call TRBD1 (5 bases). The germline V gene has CDR1 MDHEN and CDR2 SYDVKM. This CDR3 contains 14 residues. V lost 7 bases, J lost 3 bases, and 15 bases lay in between. This chain's CDR3 is CASKYGTVDYGYTF. CDR3 DNA: TGTGCCAGCAAGTACGGGACTGTCGACTATGGCTACACCTTC.

The CDR3 nucleotides read TGTGCCAGCAGCGTAGCTTGGGGGGGAGGAGACGAAAAACTGTTTTTT. It yields the protein CASSVAWGGGDEKLFF. V usage is TRBV9 and J usage is TRBJ1-4, with a possible D match to TRBD1 (5 bases). V gave up 0 bases and J gave up 8 bases, with 17 bases separating them. Germline V gene sequence: CDR1 SGDLS, CDR2 YYNGEE. The CDR3 length is 16 residues.

V usage is TRBV6-5 and J usage is TRBJ2-7; D perhaps matches TRBD1 (5 bases). CDR3 length: 14 amino acids. CDR1 and CDR2 (germline): MNHEY, SVGAGI. V was shortened by 0 bases and J by 3 bases, with 9 bases between the two germline ends. The CDR3 sequence is CASSYSIQGYEQYF. Here the CDR3 DNA reads TGTGCCAGCAGTTACTCGATCCAGGGCTACGAGCAGTACTTC.

This clone was detected once. The V and J genes are TRBV7-9 and TRBJ2-5, with TRBD1 matching 7 bases. V lost 5 bases and J lost 0; bases outside the gene matches: 6. CDR1 and CDR2 from the germline V gene are SEHNR and FQNEAQ (reference sequence). The CDR3 runs 15 residues. The CDR3 sequence is CASSRTGRYQETQYF. For the CDR3, the DNA is TGTGCCAGCAGCCGGACAGGCCGGTACCAAGAGACCCAGTACTTC.

This clone was recorded a few times. The chain has TRBV5-4 and TRBJ2-3; D is possibly TRBD2 (6 bases). The germline V and J ends were trimmed by 1 base and 3 bases, with 12 bases remaining between them. This CDR3 has 15 amino acids. Germline V gives CDR1 SGHNT, CDR2 YYREEE (reference sequence). The CDR3 nucleotides read TGTGCCAGCAGCTTGCCCGGGAGTGGGACAGATACGCAGTATTTT. It translates to CASSLPGSGTDTQYF.

DNA for the CDR3: TGCGCCAGCAGCTTGGACAGGGCGAGCACAGATACGCAGTATTTT. The encoded protein is CASSLDRASTDTQYF. The V gene is TRBV5-1, the J gene TRBJ2-3; TRBD1 might be the D (6 bases). This CDR3 is built from 15 residues. Trimming stripped 0 bases from V and 0 bases from J, with 8 bases between. Germline V CDR1 and CDR2: SGHRS, YFSETQ.

The count of this clone is one. The V call is TRBV7-9, the J call TRBJ2-7, with 9 bases that match TRBD1. Germline-derived CDR1 and CDR2 are SEHNR and FQNEAQ (reference sequence). This CDR3 spans 13 amino acids. J gave up 7 bases and V 5 bases, and 6 bases lay outside the gene matches. This chain's CDR3 is CASSKDRGREQYF. The CDR3 DNA reads as TGTGCCAGCAGCAAGGACAGGGGACGTGAGCAGTACTTC.

The J gene is TRBJ2-7, the V gene TRBV7-2; D is ambiguous. The CDR3 has 13 residues. CDR1 is SGHTA and CDR2 is FQGNSA in the germline V gene. The V end lost 5 bases, the J end lost 2 bases, and 10 bases lay between the germline ends. CDR3 protein: CASSVTIPYEQYF. Written as DNA, the CDR3 is TGTGCCAGCAGCGTCACAATACCCTACGAGCAGTACTTC.